Presented here are 6 T cell receptor beta chains from one specimen sequenced in a study of control samples from healthy donors and cancer patients. Some clones are missing from TCRdb's copy, which holds only in-frame ones; the method was immunoSEQ multiplex PCR. The sample lists about 150,000 clones, around 95% occurring once. Sequenced sample: blood. These TCRs come from a man aged 35 to 55 in good health.

J is TRBJ1-5 and V is TRBV28; the D gene is possibly TRBD1 (5 bases). With 1 base removed from V and 8 bases from J, the gap between germline ends came to 12 bases. The CDR3 extends over 14 amino acids. Germline CDR1 reads MDHEN; CDR2 reads SYDVKM. CDR3 bases: TGTGCCAGCAGTTTATTGGGGGGTTCGGAGCCCCAGCATTTT. It is translated as CASSLLGGSEPQHF.

The rearrangement uses TRBV2 and TRBJ2-2, with D perhaps matching TRBD1 (5 bases). CDR1 is SNHLY and CDR2 is FYNNEI in the germline V gene. This CDR3 has 14 amino acids. The germline V and J ends were trimmed by 7 bases and 0 bases, with 9 bases remaining between them. In nucleotides, the CDR3 is TGTGCCAGCATATGGACAACGAACACCGGGGAGCTGTTTTTT. Translating gives CASIWTTNTGELFF.

This chain uses TRBV15 with TRBJ1-2; 11 bases line up with TRBD1. The germline gives CDR1 LNHNV, CDR2 YYDKDF (reference sequence). The V segment lost 0 bases and the J segment 8 bases; nucleotides outside the gene matches: 5. The CDR3 loop spans 15 amino acids. CDR3 nucleotides: TGTGCCACCAGCAGAGATGGACAGGGGGCGTTCGGCTACACCTTC. It specifies CATSRDGQGAFGYTF.

On this clone itself: Distinct nucleotide sequences in the sample also encode this CDR3. The gene calls are TRBV19 and TRBJ2-3, with D tentatively TRBD1 (6 bases). Trimming left V 3 bases short and J 0 bases short, with 7 bases between. Germline CDR1 reads LNHDA; CDR2 reads SQIVND (reference sequence). The CDR3 sequence is 14 residues long. In DNA, the CDR3 is TGTGCCAGTAGTATCCAGGGGAGCACAGATACGCAGTATTTT. Its translation: CASSIQGSTDTQYF.

This chain connects TRBV6-5 to TRBJ1-1, with D unresolved. V gave up 6 bases and J gave up 0 bases, with 8 bases separating them. Looked up from germline, CDR1 is MNHEY and CDR2 is SVGAGI. This CDR3 spans 13 amino acids. The CDR3 protein is CASRITLNTEAFF. CDR3 bases: TGTGCCAGCAGGATAACTCTGAACACTGAAGCTTTCTTT.

The rearrangement joins TRBV2 to TRBJ1-1, with 7 bases matching TRBD1. CDR1 and CDR2 (germline): SNHLY, FYNNEI. Trimming took 5 bases from V and 3 from J; bases not matched to a gene: 3. This CDR3 comprises 13 residues. The DNA for the CDR3 is TGTGCCAGCAGTCGACAGGGTTACACTGAAGCTTTCTTT. Translation: CASSRQGYTEAFF. The whole variable domain, filled in from reference TRBV2 and TRBJ1-1, reads EPEVTQTPSHQVTQMGQEVILRCVPISNHLYFYWYRQILGQKVEFLVSFYNNEISEKSEIFDDQFSVERPDGSNFTLKIRSTKLEDSAMYFCASSRQGYTEAFFGQGTRLTVV.